These T cell receptor beta chains were read from a single sample in a study of control samples from healthy donors and cancer patients. Assay used: immunoSEQ multiplex PCR; TCRdb lists only in-frame clones, some missing. In the table there are roughly 180,000 clones, roughly 95% of which are singletons. The sample consisted of blood. The receptors originated from a woman aged 55-70 years in good health. CDR3s include the opening cysteine and the closing phenylalanine or tryptophan. The D gene is left open where the match is weak. The size entry is marked missing in some rows and otherwise reads once, few, many or a size class.

cdr3_length,d_call,v_call,clone_size,j_call,cdr3_aa,cdr3_nt
17,.,TRBV7-9,.,TRBJ1-5,CASSRGDTATFYQPQHF,TGTGCCAGCAGCCGAGGGGATACAGCTACCTTTTATCAGCCCCAGCATTTT
17,TRBD2,TRBV27,.,TRBJ2-2,CASGGFGRGDNTGELFF,TGTGCCAGCGGGGGGTTTGGGCGGGGGGATAACACCGGGGAGCTGTTTTTT
14,.,TRBV6-5,.,TRBJ2-7,CASSPRTANYEQYF,TGTGCCAGCAGCCCAAGGACAGCAAACTACGAGCAGTACTTC
15,TRBD2,TRBV5-6,.,TRBJ2-1,CASSEGTRRGNEQFF,TGTGCCAGCAGCGAAGGGACTAGGCGGGGCAATGAGCAGTTCTTC
17,TRBD2,TRBV3-1/TRBV3-2,.,TRBJ2-5,CASSQSSGTSRQETQYF,TGTGCCAGCAGCCAAAGCTCCGGGACTAGTCGCCAAGAGACCCAGTACTTC
16,.,TRBV3-1/TRBV3-2,.,TRBJ1-2,CASSQVFRQGLSGYTF,TGTGCCAGCAGCCAAGTCTTTCGCCAGGGGCTTAGTGGCTACACCTTC
13,.,TRBV19,.,TRBJ1-2,CASSADLVYGYTF,TGTGCCAGTAGCGCGGACCTAGTATATGGCTACACCTTC
15,.,TRBV9,.,TRBJ1-2,CASRGSDVGGYGYTF,TGTGCCAGCAGAGGGTCGGACGTAGGTGGCTATGGCTACACCTTC
16,.,TRBV5-1,.,TRBJ2-3,CASSKGLPAETDTQYF,TGCGCCAGCAGCAAAGGACTACCAGCGGAGACAGATACGCAGTATTTT
15,.,TRBV6-5,.,TRBJ1-1,CASSYGSGMNTEAFF,TGTGCCAGCAGTTACGGATCAGGGATGAACACTGAAGCTTTCTTT
12,TRBD2,TRBV12-3/TRBV12-4,.,TRBJ2-5,CASSFGGETQYF,TGTGCCAGCAGTTTCGGGGGGGAGACCCAGTACTTC
16,.,TRBV7-2,.,TRBJ1-2,CASSPQGKGRSYGYTF,TGTGCCAGCAGCCCTCAGGGGAAGGGACGTAGCTATGGCTACACCTTC
13,.,TRBV7-3,.,TRBJ1-2,CASSLQANYGYTF,TGTGCCAGCAGCTTACAGGCAAACTATGGCTACACCTTC
16,TRBD1,TRBV19,once,TRBJ2-3,CASSIGGTGRTDTQYF,TGTGCCAGTAGTATAGGGGGGACAGGGAGGACAGATACGCAGTATTTT
13,TRBD1,TRBV11-2,.,TRBJ1-5,CASSSQGDQPQHF,TGTGCCAGCAGCTCACAGGGGGATCAGCCCCAGCATTTT
14,TRBD1,TRBV10-3,.,TRBJ1-2,CAITPRDRDYGYTF,TGTGCCATCACCCCGCGGGACAGGGACTATGGCTACACCTTC
14,TRBD1,TRBV2,.,TRBJ1-5,CASSETGRDQPQHF,TGTGCCAGCAGTGAGACAGGGAGGGATCAGCCCCAGCATTTT
14,.,TRBV6-1,.,TRBJ1-2,CASSEAAGLDGYTF,TGTGCCAGCAGTGAAGCGGCGGGATTAGATGGCTACACCTTC
14,.,TRBV10-3,.,TRBJ1-1,CAISESIGTTEAFF,TGTGCCATCAGTGAGTCGATCGGGACCACTGAAGCTTTCTTT
16,.,TRBV5-4,.,TRBJ1-1,CASSFVDAGFRTEAFF,TGTGCCAGCAGCTTTGTGGACGCGGGCTTCAGGACTGAAGCTTTCTTT
15,.,TRBV19,.,TRBJ1-5,CASSIYPGASQPQHF,TGTGCCAGTAGTATTTACCCAGGGGCATCTCAGCCCCAGCATTTT
15,.,TRBV19,.,TRBJ2-7,CASTPQGTLTSEQYF,TGTGCCAGTACCCCCCAGGGGACCCTTACGAGCGAGCAGTACTTC
14,.,TRBV19,.,TRBJ1-1,CASSLTRAEGEAFF,TGTGCCAGTAGTTTGACACGCGCCGAGGGAGAAGCTTTCTTT
15,TRBD2,TRBV5-1,.,TRBJ2-3,CASSFSGGGIDTQYF,TGCGCCAGCAGCTTCTCCGGCGGGGGGATAGATACGCAGTATTTT
16,TRBD1,TRBV19,.,TRBJ1-1,CASNDGQGVRNTEAFF,TGTGCCAGTAACGACGGACAGGGGGTCCGGAACACTGAAGCTTTCTTT
19,TRBD2,TRBV6-2/TRBV6-3,.,TRBJ2-1,CASSPPGVAGRSSYNEQFF,TGTGCCAGCAGTCCCCCCGGAGTAGCGGGGCGATCCTCCTACAATGAGCAGTTCTTC
14,TRBD1,TRBV6-2/TRBV6-3,.,TRBJ2-3,CASSPIQGGDTQYF,TGTGCCAGCAGTCCGATACAGGGGGGAGATACGCAGTATTTT
13,.,TRBV6-1,.,TRBJ1-5,CASSEANGQPQHF,TGTGCCAGCAGTGAAGCGAACGGTCAGCCCCAGCATTTT
13,.,TRBV9,once,TRBJ1-1,CASSVFSETEAFF,TGTGCCAGCAGCGTCTTCAGTGAGACTGAAGCTTTCTTT
14,.,TRBV19,.,TRBJ1-3,CASRSQGSGNTIYF,TGTGCCAGTAGATCACAGGGATCTGGAAACACCATATATTTT
17,TRBD1,TRBV13,.,TRBJ2-3,CASSPTPGQGGLDTQYF,TGTGCCAGCAGCCCCACCCCGGGACAGGGAGGGTTAGATACGCAGTATTTT
13,TRBD1,TRBV18,.,TRBJ2-1,CASSPRTGPEQFF,TGTGCCAGCTCACCCCGGACAGGGCCTGAGCAGTTCTTC
14,TRBD1,TRBV19,.,TRBJ2-5,CASSRDREQETQYF,TGTGCCAGTAGTAGGGACAGAGAACAAGAGACCCAGTACTTC